This is a list of T cell receptor beta chains from one sample in a study of T-cell reconstitution after alpha-beta-depleted transplantation in children. TCRdb analysed the PCR reads with MiXCR anew, one entry per CDR3 protein. The sample contains about 290,000 distinct CDR3 sequences, about 9.4% of which appear only once. The source material was PBMCs, sampled before TCRalphabeta/CD19-depleted stem cell transplant. These receptors all stem from a boy in the first two years of life with acute myeloid leukemia, due to receive a stem cell transplant. Both conserved end residues are part of each CDR3. A D gene is named only where the DNA matches it firmly. Only some rows state a clone size, as once, few, many or a class for expanded clones.

>many|TRBV24-1|TRBJ2-2|.
CATHAGWSNTGELFF
TGTGCCACCCACGCAGGATGGAGTAACACCGGGGAGCTGTTTTTT
>many|TRBV24-1|TRBJ2-3|TRBD1
CATSEPTGTAQDTQYF
TGTGCCACCAGTGAGCCGACCGGGACAGCACAAGATACGCAGTATTTT
>.|TRBV4-2|TRBJ2-1|TRBD1
CANSQGVVGQRNNEQFF
TGTGCCAACAGCCAAGGGGTGGTGGGACAGAGGAACAATGAGCAGTTCTTC
>few|TRBV5-1|TRBJ2-1|.
CASSLAPAGASSYNEQFF
TGCGCCAGCAGCTTGGCCCCGGCGGGGGCCAGCTCCTACAATGAGCAGTTCTTC
>.|TRBV7-8|TRBJ2-7|.
CASSHSPAGPASEQYF
TGTGCCAGCAGCCATAGCCCTGCGGGCCCTGCCTCCGAGCAGTACTTC
>many|TRBV11-3|TRBJ2-7|TRBD1
CASSFRTGPSSYEQYF
TGTGCCAGCAGCTTCCGGACAGGCCCTAGCTCCTACGAGCAGTACTTC
>.|TRBV10-3|TRBJ2-5|.
CATLAGQETQYF
TGTGCCACCCTTGCGGGCCAAGAGACCCAGTACTTC
>many|TRBV6-5|TRBJ1-2|TRBD1
CASSYTMDRGGYTF
TGTGCCAGCAGTTACACGATGGACAGGGGTGGCTACACCTTC
>many|TRBV5-1|TRBJ1-1|TRBD1
CASSVGQHSEAFF
TGCGCCAGCAGCGTGGGACAGCACTCTGAAGCTTTCTTT
>.|TRBV3-1|TRBJ2-5|TRBD2
CASCQDARTSGRGIQETQYF
TGTGCCTCCTGCCAAGACGCAAGGACTAGCGGGAGAGGGATACAAGAGACCCAGTACTTC
>many|TRBV20-1|TRBJ2-7|TRBD2
CSAPIRDYALDEQYF
TGCAGTGCGCCGATCCGGGACTATGCCCTTGACGAGCAGTACTTC
>few|TRBV7-9|TRBJ1-1|.
CASSDGSNTEAFF
TGTGCCAGCAGCGACGGCTCGAACACTGAAGCTTTCTTT
>many|TRBV7-3|TRBJ1-6|.
CASSLSRKYNSPLHF
TGTGCCAGCAGCTTATCTCGGAAATATAATTCACCCCTCCACTTT
>many|TRBV12-3/TRBV12-4|TRBJ1-1|TRBD1
CASSRQGAIMNTEAFF
TGTGCCAGCAGTAGACAGGGGGCTATTATGAACACTGAAGCTTTCTTT
>many|TRBV20-1|TRBJ1-3|.
CSARDPPRSGNTIYF
TGCAGTGCTAGAGATCCCCCCAGGTCTGGAAACACCATATATTTT
>many|TRBV7-2|TRBJ1-1|.
CASSLAGGGVVFF
TGTGCCAGCAGCTTAGCTGGGGGCGGGGTTGTTTTCTTT
>many|TRBV29-1|TRBJ2-7|.
CSVVGSYEQYF
TGCAGCGTTGTTGGGTCCTACGAGCAGTACTTC
>few|TRBV12-3/TRBV12-4|TRBJ2-3|TRBD2
CASSPISGITDTQYF
TGTGCCAGCAGCCCCATTAGCGGGATCACAGATACGCAGTATTTT
>.|TRBV29-1|TRBJ2-3|TRBD2
CSAGTTSGTQYF
TGCAGCGCGGGGACTACTTCGGGTACGCAGTATTTT
>.|TRBV29-1|TRBJ2-2|.
CSATEITGELFF
TGCAGCGCCACAGAGATCACCGGGGAGCTGTTTTTT
>.|TRBV6-4|TRBJ2-3|.
CASSDSGLGTDTQYF
TGTGCCAGCAGTGATTCCGGGTTGGGCACAGATACGCAGTATTTT
>few|TRBV29-1|TRBJ2-5|TRBD2
CSVEGSSGGETQYF
TGCAGCGTGGAAGGTTCTAGCGGGGGAGAGACCCAGTACTTC
>few|TRBV18|TRBJ1-2|.
CASSPPVVANYGYTF
TGTGCCAGCTCTCCCCCCGTAGTGGCGAACTATGGCTACACCTTC
>.|TRBV27|TRBJ2-1|TRBD2
CASAGTSGYNEQFF
TGTGCCAGCGCCGGGACTAGCGGGTACAATGAGCAGTTCTTC
>.|TRBV5-1|TRBJ1-1|.
CASSLGSVASRAEAFF
TGCGCCAGCAGCTTGGGATCTGTTGCATCGAGGGCTGAAGCTTTCTTT
>few|TRBV20-1|TRBJ2-1|TRBD2
CSARALAGGYNEQFF
TGCAGTGCTAGAGCACTAGCGGGGGGCTACAATGAGCAGTTCTTC
>many|TRBV7-9|TRBJ1-5|.
CASSLGGVKQPQHF
TGTGCCAGCAGCTTGGGAGGGGTTAAGCAGCCCCAGCATTTT
>many|TRBV5-1|TRBJ2-7|TRBD1
CASSPGDRRHSYEQYF
TGCGCCAGCAGCCCTGGGGACAGGAGACACTCCTACGAGCAGTACTTC
>many|TRBV12-3/TRBV12-4|TRBJ1-6|.
CASSLLDNSPLHF
TGTGCCAGCAGTCTCCTCGATAATTCACCCCTCCACTTT
>many|TRBV20-1|TRBJ2-1|.
CSATRDDNEQFF
TGCAGTGCTACCAGGGACGACAATGAGCAGTTCTTC
>many|TRBV5-1|TRBJ1-2|.
CASSLIGSKAGLYGYTF
TGCGCCAGCAGCTTGATAGGATCCAAGGCAGGACTCTATGGCTACACCTTC
>many|TRBV5-1|TRBJ2-7|.
CASSSSNEQYF
TGCGCCAGCAGCTCATCGAACGAGCAGTACTTC
>.|TRBV19|TRBJ2-1|TRBD1
CASSWTGGYNEQFF
TGTGCCAGTAGTTGGACAGGGGGCTACAATGAGCAGTTCTTC
>once|TRBV7-3|TRBJ1-6|.
CASSLDSFSPLHF
TGTGCCAGCAGCCTTGACAGCTTTTCACCCCTCCACTTT
>few|TRBV20-1|TRBJ1-5|TRBD1
CSVTGGYDQSQHF
TGCAGTGTTACAGGGGGATATGATCAGTCCCAGCATTTT
>.|TRBV5-1|TRBJ1-2|TRBD1
CASSLNRGVNYGYTF
TGCGCCAGCAGCTTGAACAGGGGGGTGAACTATGGCTACACCTTC
>many|TRBV28|TRBJ2-1|TRBD1
CASSFSDRGRQFF
TGTGCCAGCAGTTTCTCGGACAGGGGACGGCAGTTCTTC
>.|TRBV20-1|TRBJ2-3|TRBD2
CSPKGTTPSTDTQYF
TGCAGTCCTAAGGGGACTACTCCTAGCACAGATACGCAGTATTTT
>few|TRBV10-3|TRBJ2-1|.
CAISVAGAFNEQFF
TGTGCCATCAGTGTCGCCGGGGCCTTCAATGAGCAGTTCTTC
>few|TRBV19|TRBJ2-1|TRBD1
CASSMGYRGSHNEQFF
TGTGCCAGTAGTATGGGGTACAGGGGATCTCACAATGAGCAGTTCTTC
>few|TRBV20-1|TRBJ2-7|TRBD2
CSARNPTSVFTYEQYF
TGCAGTGCTAGAAACCCGACTAGCGTATTTACCTACGAGCAGTACTTC